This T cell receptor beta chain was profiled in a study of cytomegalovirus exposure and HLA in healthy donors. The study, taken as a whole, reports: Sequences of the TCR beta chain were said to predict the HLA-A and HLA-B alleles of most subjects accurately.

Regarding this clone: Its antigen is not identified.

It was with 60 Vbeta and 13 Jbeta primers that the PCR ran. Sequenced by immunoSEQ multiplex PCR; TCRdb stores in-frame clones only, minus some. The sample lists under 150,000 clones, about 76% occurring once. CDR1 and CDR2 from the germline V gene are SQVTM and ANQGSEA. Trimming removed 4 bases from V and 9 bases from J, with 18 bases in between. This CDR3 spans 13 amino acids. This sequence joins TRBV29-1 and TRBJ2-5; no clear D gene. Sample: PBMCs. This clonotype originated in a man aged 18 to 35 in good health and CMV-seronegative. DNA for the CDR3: TGCAGCGTTGTTGTCTCTCCACTATCCCCCCAGTACTTC. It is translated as CSVVVSPLSPQYF.